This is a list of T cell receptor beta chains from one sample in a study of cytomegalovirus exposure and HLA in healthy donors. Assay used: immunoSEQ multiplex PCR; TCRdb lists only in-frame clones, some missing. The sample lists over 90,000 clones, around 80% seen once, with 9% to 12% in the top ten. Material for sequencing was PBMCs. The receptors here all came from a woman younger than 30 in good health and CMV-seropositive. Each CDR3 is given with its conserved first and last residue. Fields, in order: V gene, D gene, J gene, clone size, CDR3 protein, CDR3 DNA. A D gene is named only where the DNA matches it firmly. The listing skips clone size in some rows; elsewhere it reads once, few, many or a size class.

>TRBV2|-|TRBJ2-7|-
CASTRQVSSYEQYF
TGTGCCAGCACTCGACAGGTGAGCTCCTACGAGCAGTACTTC
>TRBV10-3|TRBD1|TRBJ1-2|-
CAITGRTGGGNYGYTF
TGTGCCATCACCGGTAGGACAGGGGGCGGCAACTATGGCTACACCTTC
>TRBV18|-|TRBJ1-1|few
CASSSESGFTEAFF
TGTGCCAGCTCATCGGAGTCGGGTTTCACTGAAGCTTTCTTT
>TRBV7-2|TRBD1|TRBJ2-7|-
CASSSYRGPVEQYF
TGTGCCAGCAGCTCCTACAGGGGGCCAGTCGAGCAGTACTTC
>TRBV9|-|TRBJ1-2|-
CASSATRGAGGYTF
TGTGCCAGCAGCGCGACGCGGGGGGCAGGCGGCTACACCTTC
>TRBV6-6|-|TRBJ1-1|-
CASAKQSSMNTEAFF
TGTGCCAGCGCAAAACAGAGTTCTATGAACACTGAAGCTTTCTTT
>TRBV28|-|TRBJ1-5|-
CASSLGGSGQPQHF
TGTGCCAGCAGTTTAGGGGGCTCGGGTCAGCCCCAGCATTTT
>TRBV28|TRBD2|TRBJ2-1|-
CASRKLASPYNEQFF
TGTGCCAGCAGAAAACTAGCGTCCCCCTACAATGAGCAGTTCTTC
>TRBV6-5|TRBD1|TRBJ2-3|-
CASSYLQGATDTQYF
TGTGCCAGCAGTTACCTACAGGGGGCAACAGATACGCAGTATTTT
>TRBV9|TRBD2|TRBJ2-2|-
CASSVVIWTSAATGELFF
TGTGCCAGCAGCGTAGTTATCTGGACTAGCGCCGCCACCGGGGAGCTGTTTTTT
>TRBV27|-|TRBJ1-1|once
CASSLGWTVQGEAFF
TGTGCCAGCAGTTTAGGATGGACGGTCCAGGGAGAAGCTTTCTTT
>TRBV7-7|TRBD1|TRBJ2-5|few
CASSTDFTGAQYF
TGTGCTAGCAGCACGGACTTTACAGGGGCCCAGTACTTC
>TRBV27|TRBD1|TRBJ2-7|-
CASSFGTGYSYEQYF
TGTGCCAGCAGTTTTGGGACAGGATACTCCTACGAGCAGTACTTC
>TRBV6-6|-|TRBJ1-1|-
CASSYTHGGEAFF
TGTGCCAGCAGTTATACCCACGGTGGTGAAGCTTTCTTT
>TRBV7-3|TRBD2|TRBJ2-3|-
CASSLGTSGGSTDTQYF
TGTGCCAGCAGCTTAGGGACTAGCGGGGGGAGCACAGATACGCAGTATTTT
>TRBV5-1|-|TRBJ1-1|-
CASSLESREAFF
TGCGCCAGCAGCTTGGAGTCGCGTGAAGCTTTCTTT
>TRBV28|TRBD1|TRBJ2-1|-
CASSYTRTGGDEQFF
TGTGCCAGCAGCTACACGCGGACAGGGGGCGATGAGCAGTTCTTC
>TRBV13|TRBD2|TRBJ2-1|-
CASSPDGGSRYNEQFF
TGTGCCAGCAGCCCGGACGGGGGGAGTCGGTACAATGAGCAGTTCTTC
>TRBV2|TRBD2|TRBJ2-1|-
CASSVGLAGSYNEQFF
TGTGCCAGCAGTGTGGGACTAGCGGGGAGTTACAATGAGCAGTTCTTC
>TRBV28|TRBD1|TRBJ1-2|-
CASTTDRGLGYTF
TGTGCCAGCACGACGGACAGGGGGCTTGGCTACACCTTC
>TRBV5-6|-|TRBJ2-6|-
CASSLVSGHSGANVLTF
TGTGCCAGCAGCCTCGTGAGTGGGCACTCTGGGGCCAACGTCCTGACTTTC
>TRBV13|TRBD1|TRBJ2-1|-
CASSSAGGIGDEQFF
TGTGCCAGCAGCTCCGCAGGGGGTATCGGCGATGAGCAGTTCTTC
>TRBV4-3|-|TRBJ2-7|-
CASSQDEVSSYEQYF
TGCGCCAGCAGCCAAGATGAAGTCAGCTCCTACGAGCAGTACTTC
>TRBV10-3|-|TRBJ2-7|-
CAISRQGTYEQYF
TGTGCCATCAGTAGGCAGGGCACCTACGAGCAGTACTTC
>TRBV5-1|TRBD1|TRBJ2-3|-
CASSTGQGIDTQYF
TGCGCCAGCAGCACGGGACAGGGTATAGATACGCAGTATTTT
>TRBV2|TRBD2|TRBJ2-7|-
CASSDGLAGDGYEQYF
TGTGCCAGCAGTGATGGTCTCGCGGGGGATGGCTACGAGCAGTACTTC
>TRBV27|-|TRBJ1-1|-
CASSSPGDLNTEAFF
TGTGCCAGCAGTTCACCAGGGGACCTGAACACTGAAGCTTTCTTT
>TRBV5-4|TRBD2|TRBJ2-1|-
CASSLARGDYNEQFF
TGTGCCAGCAGCTTGGCCCGGGGGGATTACAATGAGCAGTTCTTC
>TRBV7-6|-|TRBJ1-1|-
CASSEGHPNTEAFF
TGTGCCAGCAGCGAGGGACACCCGAACACTGAAGCTTTCTTT
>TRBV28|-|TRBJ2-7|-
CASRGVVLGHEQYF
TGTGCCAGCAGAGGGGTGGTGTTGGGGCACGAGCAGTACTTC
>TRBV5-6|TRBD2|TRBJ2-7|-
CASSWGLAGESYEQYF
TGTGCCAGCAGCTGGGGACTAGCGGGAGAATCCTACGAGCAGTACTTC
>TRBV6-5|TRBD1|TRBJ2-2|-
CASNRDRATGELFF
TGTGCCAGCAACCGGGACAGGGCCACCGGGGAGCTGTTTTTT
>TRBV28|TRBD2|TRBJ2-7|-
CASSLGSGSPYEQYF
TGTGCCAGCAGTTTGGGTAGCGGGTCCCCCTACGAGCAGTACTTC
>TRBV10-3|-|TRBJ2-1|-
CAISVTDDYNNEQFF
TGTGCCATCAGTGTAACCGACGACTACAACAATGAGCAGTTCTTC
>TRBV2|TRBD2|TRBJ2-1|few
CASSDQLAEKKPFF
TGTGCCAGCAGTGACCAACTAGCGGAGAAGAAACCGTTCTTC
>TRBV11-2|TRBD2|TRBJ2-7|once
CASSSHSGRGSEQYF
TGTGCCAGCAGCTCCCATAGCGGGAGAGGCAGTGAGCAGTACTTC
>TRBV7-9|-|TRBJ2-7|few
CSSSPGSYEQYF
TGTTCCAGCAGCCCGGGGAGCTACGAGCAGTACTTC
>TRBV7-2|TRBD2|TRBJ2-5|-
CASSDSGQLAGGETQYF
TGTGCCAGCAGCGATAGCGGTCAACTAGCGGGAGGAGAGACCCAGTACTTC
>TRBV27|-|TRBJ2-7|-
CASSRSASYEQYF
TGTGCCAGCAGTCGCAGCGCTTCCTACGAGCAGTACTTC
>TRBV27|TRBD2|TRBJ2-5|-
CASSLGVAGEAETQYF
TGTGCCAGCAGTTTAGGGGTAGCGGGAGAGGCAGAGACCCAGTACTTC
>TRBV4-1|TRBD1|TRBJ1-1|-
CASSRTGVAFF
TGCGCCAGCAGCCGCACAGGGGTTGCTTTCTTT
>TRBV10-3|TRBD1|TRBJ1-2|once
CAISGTGGVGYGYTF
TGTGCCATCAGTGGGACAGGGGGAGTGGGCTATGGCTACACCTTC
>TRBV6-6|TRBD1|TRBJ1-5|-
CASSPQGEIDQPQHF
TGTGCCAGCAGTCCACAGGGGGAGATAGATCAGCCCCAGCATTTT
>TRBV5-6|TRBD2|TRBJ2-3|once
CASSHWTSGGADTQYF
TGTGCCAGCAGCCACTGGACTAGCGGGGGTGCAGATACGCAGTATTTT
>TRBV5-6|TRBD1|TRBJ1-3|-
CASSWGQGSGNTIYF
TGTGCCAGCAGCTGGGGACAGGGGTCGGGAAACACCATATATTTT
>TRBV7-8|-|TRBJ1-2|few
CASSLGATVNYGYTF
TGTGCCAGCAGCTTAGGCGCGACAGTTAACTATGGCTACACCTTC
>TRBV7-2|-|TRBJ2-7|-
CASSLPGYEQYF
TGTGCCAGCAGCTTACCGGGCTACGAGCAGTACTTC
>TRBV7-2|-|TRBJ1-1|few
CASSSYRAPDAEAFF
TGTGCCAGCAGCTCCTACAGGGCCCCGGACGCTGAAGCTTTCTTT
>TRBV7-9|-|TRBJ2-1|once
CASSPAGGSFENEQFF
TGTGCCAGCAGCCCCGCGGGTGGTAGCTTCGAAAATGAGCAGTTCTTC
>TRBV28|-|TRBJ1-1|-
CASKLSRRDTEAFF
TGTGCCAGCAAGTTATCACGACGGGACACTGAAGCTTTCTTT
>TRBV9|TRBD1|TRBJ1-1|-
CASSPQQGAMGTEAFF
TGTGCCAGCAGCCCGCAACAGGGGGCGATGGGAACTGAAGCTTTCTTT
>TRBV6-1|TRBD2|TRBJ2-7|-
CASSERGTSGIYEQYF
TGTGCCAGCAGTGAAAGAGGGACTAGCGGAATCTACGAGCAGTACTTC
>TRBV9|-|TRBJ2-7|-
CASSVASGAGVYEQYF
TGTGCCAGCAGCGTAGCCTCGGGGGCGGGAGTCTACGAGCAGTACTTC
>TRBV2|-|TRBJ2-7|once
CASSDQGRGYEQYF
TGTGCCAGCAGTGATCAGGGTCGTGGGTACGAGCAGTACTTC